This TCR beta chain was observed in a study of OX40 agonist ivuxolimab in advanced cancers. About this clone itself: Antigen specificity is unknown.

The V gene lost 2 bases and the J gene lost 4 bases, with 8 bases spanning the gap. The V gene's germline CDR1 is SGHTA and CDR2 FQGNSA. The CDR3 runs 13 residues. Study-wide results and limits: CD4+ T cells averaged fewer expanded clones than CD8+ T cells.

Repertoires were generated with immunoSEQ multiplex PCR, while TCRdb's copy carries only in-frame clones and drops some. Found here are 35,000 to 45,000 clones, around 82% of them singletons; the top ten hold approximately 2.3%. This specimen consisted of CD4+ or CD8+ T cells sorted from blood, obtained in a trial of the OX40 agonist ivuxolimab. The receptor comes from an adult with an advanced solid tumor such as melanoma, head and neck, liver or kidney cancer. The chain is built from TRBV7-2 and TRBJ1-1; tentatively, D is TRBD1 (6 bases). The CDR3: CASSLLQGTEAFF. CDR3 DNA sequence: TGTGCCAGCAGCTTACTACAGGGCACTGAAGCTTTCTTT.